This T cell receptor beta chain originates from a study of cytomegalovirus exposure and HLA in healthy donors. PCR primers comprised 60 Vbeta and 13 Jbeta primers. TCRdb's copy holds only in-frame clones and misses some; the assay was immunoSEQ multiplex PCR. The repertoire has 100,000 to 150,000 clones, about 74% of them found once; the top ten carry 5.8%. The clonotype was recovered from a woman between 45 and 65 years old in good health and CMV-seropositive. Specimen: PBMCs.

CDR3 nucleotide sequence: TGTGCCAGCAGCTCCCGGCGGGGGGAAGAGACCCAGTACTTC. It yields the protein CASSSRRGEETQYF. The genes are TRBV7-2 and TRBJ2-5; TRBD2 aligns across 8 bases. With 4 bases clipped from V and 3 bases from J, the junction kept 4 bases outside the gene matches. The V gene's germline CDR1 is SGHTA and CDR2 FQGNSA. The CDR3 runs to 14 residues.